A selection of T cell receptor beta chains follows, all from one sample in a study of blood T cells in healthy people across ages. Using its own MiXCR run on the 5' RACE reads, TCRdb lists one record per CDR3 protein. The sample holds 1.5 million to 2 million distinct CDR3 sequences, over 25% seen once. The sample consisted of blood. The receptors derive from a woman in her 30s in good health. CDR3s leave out the opening cysteine and the closing phenylalanine or tryptophan. Each record gives: J gene, V gene, clone size, CDR3 protein. Clone sizes are given selectively: once, few, many, or a class where the clone is expanded.

j_call: TRBJ2-5; v_call: TRBV7-2; clone_size: NA; cdr3_aa: ASSSVSSPGETQY
j_call: TRBJ2-2; v_call: TRBV5-5; clone_size: few; cdr3_aa: ASSLVQGVTGELF
j_call: TRBJ1-5; v_call: TRBV10-3; clone_size: NA; cdr3_aa: AISESGGYSNQPQH
j_call: TRBJ2-1; v_call: TRBV7-2; clone_size: NA; cdr3_aa: ASSARGVSYNEQF
j_call: TRBJ2-2; v_call: TRBV20-1; clone_size: NA; cdr3_aa: SARQGAGTGELF
j_call: TRBJ2-1; v_call: TRBV7-6; clone_size: NA; cdr3_aa: ASSPGLSFYEQF
j_call: TRBJ2-7; v_call: TRBV6-5; clone_size: many; cdr3_aa: ASSYWGLAGASHEQY
j_call: TRBJ1-2; v_call: TRBV20-1; clone_size: few; cdr3_aa: SARARQANYGYT
j_call: TRBJ2-7; v_call: TRBV28; clone_size: NA; cdr3_aa: ASSPRDRASSEQY
j_call: TRBJ2-1; v_call: TRBV7-9; clone_size: NA; cdr3_aa: ASSLGLSASGRNEQF
j_call: TRBJ2-1; v_call: TRBV2; clone_size: few; cdr3_aa: ARAVPGGYNEQF
j_call: NA; v_call: TRBV20-1; clone_size: many; cdr3_aa: SARESVGNEQY
j_call: TRBJ2-7; v_call: TRBV29-1; clone_size: many; cdr3_aa: SVASLAGTYEQY
j_call: TRBJ1-5; v_call: TRBV28; clone_size: few; cdr3_aa: ASSSRIYQPQH
j_call: TRBJ2-3; v_call: TRBV28; clone_size: once; cdr3_aa: AISLQTTSSDTQY
j_call: TRBJ2-2; v_call: TRBV5-1; clone_size: NA; cdr3_aa: ASSLGQGMTRELF
j_call: TRBJ2-1; v_call: TRBV3-1; clone_size: NA; cdr3_aa: ASSQVKAGKLRGNNEQF
j_call: TRBJ2-5; v_call: TRBV3-1; clone_size: NA; cdr3_aa: ASSQDGKETQY
j_call: TRBJ1-5; v_call: TRBV2; clone_size: NA; cdr3_aa: ASSGNRGGRQPQH
j_call: TRBJ1-1; v_call: TRBV4-1; clone_size: NA; cdr3_aa: ASSQDRGNLNTEAF
j_call: TRBJ2-3; v_call: TRBV19; clone_size: few; cdr3_aa: ASRGGQGTTDTQY
j_call: TRBJ1-2; v_call: TRBV28; clone_size: few; cdr3_aa: ASTKVDRQVT
j_call: TRBJ1-4; v_call: TRBV6-2/TRBV6-3; clone_size: few; cdr3_aa: ASSYRDKQYEKLF
j_call: TRBJ2-5; v_call: TRBV5-1; clone_size: NA; cdr3_aa: ASSSSRGTQETQY
j_call: TRBJ1-2; v_call: TRBV5-1; clone_size: few; cdr3_aa: ASSRDTRNYGYT
j_call: TRBJ1-4; v_call: TRBV28; clone_size: NA; cdr3_aa: ASSFPSENEKLF
j_call: TRBJ1-1; v_call: TRBV4-3; clone_size: NA; cdr3_aa: ASSQGQFSSNTEAF
j_call: TRBJ2-7; v_call: TRBV28; clone_size: NA; cdr3_aa: ASRVTGGTSRYEQY